This T cell receptor (beta chain) emerged from a study of blood T cell repertoires in COVID-19. The wider study: There were acute and convalescent COVID-19 samples, and they came from the United States, Italy and Spain. PBMCs, B-cell-depleted T cells, or T cells were the source of the cDNA or gDNA that made up the material.

The V and J ends lost 10 bases and 2 bases respectively, with 17 bases between them. The CDR3 totals 14 residues. CDR1 LNHDA and CDR2 SQIVND come from the germline V gene (reference sequence). Original handling: Reference gene primer amplification yielded estimated nucleated cell counts. TCRdb's table, derived via immunoSEQ multiplex PCR, lists solely in-frame clones and lacks some. The D gene and trimming were derived from the DNA, and the V and J assignments and clone size from that table. The table shows around 300,000 clones, with 85% occurring only once. The sample comprised peripheral blood. The V gene is TRBV19, the J gene TRBJ1-1; D gene uncertain. This TCR came from a human donor in a cohort sampled during active COVID-19. The DNA of the CDR3 is TGTGCCACCCAAATCGATAGGAGCAACACTGAAGCTTTCTTT. Translating gives CATQIDRSNTEAFF.